A selection of T cell receptor beta chains follows, all from one sample in a study of cytomegalovirus exposure and HLA in healthy donors. Repertoires were generated with immunoSEQ multiplex PCR, while TCRdb's copy carries only in-frame clones and drops some. Counted here are 180,000 or so clones, about three quarters occurring once; the ten biggest clones make up less than 0.9%. The material sequenced was PBMCs. All receptors come from a female donor in good health and CMV-seronegative. Both conserved end residues are part of each CDR3. For some rows the clone size is stated as once, few or many, or as a class when expanded; others skip it.

size: -; V: TRBV4-2; J: TRBJ2-3; CDR3: CASSQAGGTGVRDTQYF
size: -; V: TRBV5-1; J: TRBJ2-7; CDR3: CASSPRGGSYEQYF
size: -; V: TRBV7-3; J: TRBJ2-5; CDR3: CASSLRGLAGGPRETQYF
size: -; V: TRBV7-2; J: TRBJ2-3; CDR3: CASSLVGKGGVTSTDTQYF
size: -; V: TRBV7-2; J: TRBJ2-6; CDR3: CASSLGTVSGANVLTF
size: -; V: TRBV5-4; J: TRBJ1-2; CDR3: CASSSSQQELHTF
size: -; V: TRBV6-1; J: TRBJ2-7; CDR3: CASRPADRANEQYF
size: few; V: TRBV18; J: TRBJ1-4; CDR3: CASSPPVREKLFF
size: -; V: TRBV28; J: TRBJ2-1; CDR3: CASSSPGGGLRNEQFF
size: -; V: TRBV4-2; J: TRBJ2-7; CDR3: CASSQESIGSYEQYF
size: -; V: TRBV4-2; J: TRBJ2-3; CDR3: CASSPRTSGTQHTQYF
size: -; V: TRBV5-1; J: TRBJ2-7; CDR3: CASGGGGGSYEQYF
size: few; V: TRBV28; J: TRBJ2-7; CDR3: CASRTLGGASSYEQYF
size: few; V: TRBV6-5; J: TRBJ1-1; CDR3: CASSNPTGEAFF
size: -; V: TRBV7-9; J: TRBJ2-5; CDR3: CASSLAGGQAETQYF
size: -; V: TRBV15; J: TRBJ1-5; CDR3: CATSRQGGTGGQPQHF
size: -; V: TRBV14; J: TRBJ1-1; CDR3: CASSQDRLNTEAFF
size: -; V: TRBV30; J: TRBJ1-2; CDR3: CAWSLHQGGYGYTF
size: -; V: TRBV7-6; J: TRBJ2-1; CDR3: CASSLAGGTGEQFF
size: -; V: TRBV5-4; J: TRBJ1-1; CDR3: CASSFKVQGDRPDTEAFF
size: -; V: TRBV7-9; J: TRBJ1-4; CDR3: CASSFPDRRGEKLFF
size: -; V: TRBV4-2; J: TRBJ2-5; CDR3: CASSQDGQGDETQYF
size: -; V: TRBV6-5; J: TRBJ1-6; CDR3: CASKQGSNSPLHF
size: -; V: TRBV11-2; J: TRBJ2-7; CDR3: CASSLRGLSTYEQYF